Listed here are 8 T cell receptor beta chains from one sample, sequenced in a study of blood T cells in healthy people across ages. Sample-barcoded 5' priming and a J-beta primer mix drove a second PCR of roughly 7 to 11 cycles. Each CDR3 protein is one row after TCRdb ran MiXCR on the 5' RACE reads. This table has 800,000 to 950,000 distinct CDR3 sequences, roughly 35% appearing once. The sequenced sample was blood. These receptor sequences come from a man aged 18-30 years in good health.

This clonotype was counted between two and nine times. CDR3 protein: CASSQDIQGAFYGYTF. DNA for the CDR3: TGCGCCAGCAGCCAAGATATACAGGGGGCCTTCTATGGCTACACCTTC. The chain recombines TRBV4-3 with TRBJ1-2; 9 bases are shared with TRBD1. V gave up 0 bases and J gave up 4 bases; unmatched junction bases: 6. This CDR3 contains 16 residues. CDR1 LGHNA and CDR2 YSLEER come from the germline V gene.

Ten or more counts support this clonotype. This rearrangement joins TRBV25-1 to TRBJ2-5; 7 positions match TRBD1. Germline trimming cut 7 bases from V and 5 bases from J; bases unmatched to any gene: 7. The CDR3 has 13 residues. Germline CDR1 is MGHDK and CDR2 is SYGVNS. For the CDR3, the DNA is TGTGCCAGCACCCGACAGGGTATCGAGACCCAGTACTTC. Protein: CASTRQGIETQYF.

This clonotype was counted at least ten times. The chain recombines TRBV27 with TRBJ2-1; unclear D gene. Per the germline V gene, CDR1 is MNHEY and CDR2 is SMNVEV (reference sequence). V lost 7 bases, J lost 3 bases, and 7 bases lay in between. The CDR3 runs to 12 residues. CDR3 nucleotide sequence: TGTGCCAGCAATTCCGTCTACAATGAGCAGTTCTTC. This encodes CASNSVYNEQFF.

This chain connects TRBV10-3 to TRBJ1-3; D may be TRBD1 (5 bases). Germline V gene sequence: CDR1 ENHRY, CDR2 SYGVKD. The V end lost 0 bases, the J end lost 4 bases, and 13 bases lay between the germline ends. CDR3 length: 16 amino acids. CDR3 DNA sequence: TGTGCCATCAGTGAGTCGGGGGGGACGAACGGAAACACCATATATTTT. Amino acids: CAISESGGTNGNTIYF.

Turning to this clonotype: This sequence may be a read error, since a much larger clone differs from it by one base. CDR3 bases: TGCAGTGCTAGAGAACACACAGGGGGTGAAGCTTTGTTT. It translates to CSAREHTGGEALF. The chain couples TRBV20-1 to TRBJ1-1, with 8 bases fitting TRBD1. The length of the CDR3 is 13 residues. Germline CDR1 and CDR2: DFQATT and SNEGSKA (reference sequence).

This clonotype was observed a single time. V gene TRBV9 combines with J gene TRBJ2-5; 7 bases are a match to TRBD1. The DNA matches TRBJ2-1 better at its end, which makes the J call doubtful. From germline, CDR1 is SGDLS and CDR2 YYNGEE. The CDR3 covers 14 residues. CDR3 DNA sequence: TGTGCCAGCAGCGAAGGACAGGCAAAGGAGACCCAGTTCTTC. Protein: CASSEGQAKETQFF.

This clonotype was observed a handful of times. This chain uses TRBV7-6 with TRBJ1-1; possible D gene TRBD1, 5 bases. The CDR3 is 16 residues long. V shed 4 bases and J shed 5 bases, with 20 bases lying between them. Per germline, CDR1 SGHVS and CDR2 FNYEAQ. CDR3 sequence reads: CASSSSPSGRVTEAFF. The DNA for the CDR3 is TGTGCCAGCAGCTCAAGCCCTTCAGGGAGGGTAACTGAAGCTTTCTTT.

This clonotype was detected a few times. The V and J genes are TRBV4-3 and TRBJ2-6; D unresolved. CDR1 is LGHNA, CDR2 YSLEER, per germline. The germline V and J ends were trimmed by 1 base and 0 bases, with 10 bases remaining between them. The CDR3 length is 17 residues. This CDR3 reads CASSQVRSISGANVLTF. CDR3 sequence (DNA): TGCGCCAGCAGCCAAGTCCGCTCCATCTCTGGGGCCAACGTCCTGACTTTC.